The 6 T cell receptor beta chains reported below all come from one sample, sequenced in a study of glioma-infiltrating T cells. TCR alpha and beta CDR3 regions were amplified from RNA using iRepertoire nested multiplex PCR. MiXCR, run by TCRdb on the multiplex PCR reads, gives a single entry per CDR3 protein. The sample yields fewer than 200,000 distinct CDR3 sequences, over 40% seen once. Sample: glioma tissue, nonneoplastic brain tissue, or PBMCs (not recorded which). The receptors come from a human donor with low-grade glioma or glioblastoma, undergoing nonglioma brain surgery, or in good health (not recorded which).

This clonotype was detected only a few times. V usage is TRBV12-3 or TRBV12-4 and J usage is TRBJ1-1, with a tentative D call TRBD1 (5 bases). CDR3 length equals 11 residues. V lost 3 bases, J lost 14 bases, and 13 bases lay in between. CDR3: CASSFSGNCFF. CDR3 coding DNA: TGTGCCAGCAGTTTTTCAGGGAATTGCTTCTTT.

This clonotype was recorded many times. The CDR3 loop reads CASSSQGAQSDTQYF. CDR3 coding DNA: TGTGCCAGCAGCTCGCAGGGGGCGCAATCAGATACGCAGTATTTT. The J gene is TRBJ2-3, the V gene TRBV7-2, with 8 bases identical to TRBD1. Per germline, CDR1 SGHTA and CDR2 FQGNSA. The CDR3 is 15 residues long. The ends lost 4 bases at V and 4 bases at J; junction bases unmatched: 7.

In regard to this clonotype: Given the absence of the conserved phenylalanine or tryptophan at the CDR3 end, a read error is likely. The chain carries TRBV5-1 and TRBJ1-1; tentative D call: TRBD1 (6 bases). From germline, CDR1 is SGHRS and CDR2 YFSETQ. The CDR3 runs to 14 residues. Deletions cut 5 bases from V and 1 base from J, with 12 bases between. The CDR3 nucleotides read TGCGCCAGCAGTATGACAGGAACGAACACTGAAGCTTTCCTT. This translates into CASSMTGTNTEAFL.

The chain recombines TRBV5-8 with TRBJ1-2; D remains ambiguous. Trimming stripped 7 bases from V and 5 bases from J, with 6 bases between. The CDR3 extends over 10 amino acids. Germline assignment: CDR1 SGHTS and CDR2 YDEGEE. The CDR3 reads CASLPYGYTF. CDR3 in DNA: TGTGCCAGCTTACCGTATGGCTACACCTTC.

The chain is built from TRBV6-2 or TRBV6-3 and TRBJ1-2; TRBD1 is a possible D gene (5 bases). The CDR3 totals 11 residues. Germline V CDR1 and CDR2: MNHEY, SVGEGT. Trimming took off 10 bases at V and 5 bases at J, with 11 bases between the two ends. The CDR3 DNA sequence: TGTGCCAACGAATCAGGGTATGGCTACACCTTC. Protein product: CANESGYGYTF.

Remarks on this clonotype: A read error may be the cause here, since a much bigger clone is one base away. CDR3 sequence: CASRLTGSNQPKHF. The DNA of the CDR3 is TGTGCCAGCAGATTGACAGGGAGCAATCAGCCCAAGCATTTT. The gene calls are TRBV28 and TRBJ1-5; 7 nucleotides match TRBD1. Germline-derived CDR1 and CDR2 are MDHEN and SYDVKM. The CDR3 runs 14 residues.